This TCR beta chain is from a study of T cells in tuberculosis. The CDR3 has 15 residues. Germline V gene sequence: CDR1 SGHVS, CDR2 FQNEAQ. Trimming took 5 bases from V and 5 from J; bases not matched to a gene: 10. Here immunoSEQ multiplex PCR was the method, and the copy in TCRdb shows in-frame clones only, minus some. The sample gives some 90,000 clones, approximately 90% of which show up once; 1.5% to 2% is in the top ten. Cells were sorted from thawed PBMC rested overnight and stained with GMM-loaded CD1B tetramer, viability dye and anti-CD3. The lipid loaded on the CD1B tetramers was C32 glucose monomycolate from Rhodococcus equi.

This receptor was obtained from an adult woman with latent tuberculosis. Sequencing input: CD1b-GMM tetramer-negative cells sorted from PBMCs. The rearrangement joins TRBV7-8 to TRBJ2-3; TRBD1 matches 7 bases. The CDR3 here is CASSKRTGDEDTQYF. CDR3 sequence (DNA): TGTGCCAGCAGCAAAAGGACAGGAGATGAAGATACGCAGTATTTT.